The 5 T cell receptor beta chains below were found in one sample sequenced in a study of cytomegalovirus exposure and HLA in healthy donors. The protocol was immunoSEQ multiplex PCR, while the TCRdb copy is restricted to in-frame clones and leaves out a portion. The sample comprises 90,000 or so clones, 85% of which are singletons, and approximately 20% rests with the top ten. Sequencing input: PBMCs. These receptors all stem from a man aged 18 to 29 in good health and CMV-seropositive.

The J gene is TRBJ2-1, the V gene TRBV4-1, with 10 bases lining up with TRBD2. The CDR3 runs to 16 residues. J lost 4 bases, V lost 3 bases, and 6 bases had no gene match. CDR1 and CDR2 (germline): MGHRA, YSYEKL. The CDR3 loop reads CASSQGLAGDYNEQFF. CDR3 nucleotides: TGCGCCAGCAGCCAGGGCCTAGCGGGAGATTACAATGAGCAGTTCTTC.

The J gene is TRBJ2-2, the V gene TRBV19, with 9 bases fitting TRBD1. Trimming cost V 6 bases and J 4 bases; bases outside gene matches: 15. Germline CDR1 is LNHDA and CDR2 is SQIVND (reference sequence). The CDR3 consists of 18 residues. The CDR3 loop is CASRWNSWGQGRTGELFF. DNA for the CDR3: TGTGCCAGTAGATGGAATAGTTGGGGACAGGGACGCACCGGGGAGCTGTTTTTT.

The V call is TRBV6-1, the J call TRBJ1-2; D not certain. V was clipped by 7 bases and J by 4 bases, with 13 bases between them. CDR3 size: 13 residues. Per germline, CDR1 MNHNS and CDR2 SASEGT. The CDR3 here is CASTAGTAYGYTF. The CDR3 DNA is TGTGCCAGCACGGCAGGCACAGCCTATGGCTACACCTTC.

J is TRBJ2-2 and V is TRBV28; no definite D call. Germline V gene lookup returns CDR1 MDHEN and CDR2 SYDVKM. The CDR3 is 14 residues long. V dropped 3 bases and J dropped 4 bases, with 9 bases sitting between them. CDR3 residues: CASSFLVGTGELFF. In DNA form, the CDR3 reads TGTGCCAGCAGTTTTCTTGTCGGCACCGGGGAGCTGTTTTTT.

The chain uses TRBV14 and TRBJ1-2, with D unclear. Germline V gene data show CDR1 as SGHDN and CDR2 as FVKESK. The CDR3 sequence is 16 residues long. The germline V and J ends were trimmed by 0 bases and 0 bases, with 11 bases remaining between them. The DNA of the CDR3 is TGTGCCAGCAGCCAAGACACCTTCTCAGCTAACTATGGCTACACCTTC. As protein: CASSQDTFSANYGYTF.